Shown below are 23 T cell receptor beta chains from a single sample sequenced in a study of cytomegalovirus exposure and HLA in healthy donors. The PCR made use of 60 Vbeta and 13 Jbeta primers. Profiling relied on immunoSEQ multiplex PCR, and the TCRdb table lists in-frame clones only, not all of them. The repertoire holds about 120,000 clones, with about 8% as singletons. Material: PBMCs. The receptors come from a woman in her thirties or forties in good health and CMV-seropositive.

This clone was observed a handful of times. V gene TRBV18 combines with J gene TRBJ2-2, with 11 bases fitting TRBD1. The germline gives CDR1 KGHSH, CDR2 LQKENI. The CDR3 covers 16 residues. V lost 3 bases and J lost 3; bases outside the gene matches: 3. Here the CDR3 DNA reads TGTGCCAGCTCACCTAAGGGACAGGGGGACACCGGGGAGCTGTTTTTT. This gives the protein CASSPKGQGDTGELFF.

The gene calls are TRBV19 and TRBJ1-5, with TRBD1 matching over 8 bases. The CDR3 runs 17 residues. J gave up 2 bases and V 4 bases, and 10 bases lay outside the gene matches. The germline CDR1 and CDR2 sequences are LNHDA and SQIVND (reference sequence). CDR3 in DNA: TGTGCCAGTAGTAACTCCGTACAGGGGGAGGGCAATCAGCCCCAGCATTTT. It specifies CASSNSVQGEGNQPQHF.

This clone was seen a few times. Here the CDR3 DNA reads TGTGCCTGGAGAAAGACAGGGGTTACTGAAGCTTTCTTT. It translates to CAWRKTGVTEAFF. The J gene is TRBJ1-1, the V gene TRBV30, with 8 bases matching TRBD1. Germline CDR1 is GTSNPN and CDR2 is SVGIG (reference sequence). The CDR3 sequence is 13 residues long. V shed 3 bases, J shed 5 bases, and the junction held 5 bases outside the gene matches.

The chain carries TRBV18 and TRBJ2-7; TRBD2 matches 11 bases. Germline trimming cut 6 bases from V and 1 base from J; bases unmatched to any gene: 8. Germline V gene lookup returns CDR1 KGHSH and CDR2 LQKENI. The CDR3 is made up of 16 amino acids. The CDR3 here is CASSPIAGGISYEQYF. CDR3 nucleotides: TGTGCCAGCTCTCCTATAGCGGGGGGGATATCCTACGAGCAGTACTTC.

The chain links TRBV30 to TRBJ1-6; D call uncertain. Germline assignment: CDR1 GTSNPN and CDR2 SVGIG (reference sequence). The CDR3 extends over 13 amino acids. The V end was cut by 4 bases, the J end by 3 bases, with 7 bases between. The CDR3 sequence is CAWKPNYNSPLHF. In nucleotides, the CDR3 is TGTGCCTGGAAGCCAAACTATAATTCACCCCTCCACTTT.

The chain uses TRBV13 and TRBJ2-2; TRBD2 might be the D (5 bases). In germline, CDR1 is PRHDT, CDR2 FYEKMQ (reference sequence). Trimming took off 4 bases at V and 10 bases at J, with 10 bases between the two ends. The CDR3 runs 12 residues. The chain's CDR3 is CASSSGSEELFF. In nucleotides, the CDR3 is TGTGCCAGCAGCTCGGGGAGCGAGGAGCTGTTTTTT.

The gene calls are TRBV10-3 and TRBJ2-2; D gene unclear. The CDR3 has 15 amino acids. Germline V gives CDR1 ENHRY, CDR2 SYGVKD. V shed 4 bases and J shed 4 bases, with 13 bases lying between them. CDR3 residues: CAISGYDLGTGELFF. CDR3 coding DNA: TGTGCCATCAGTGGCTACGATCTCGGCACCGGGGAGCTGTTTTTT.

This clone was counted a few times. The chain has TRBV2 and TRBJ2-1; 8 bases agree with TRBD2. Germline trimming cut 7 bases from V and 5 bases from J; bases unmatched to any gene: 13. The CDR3 has 16 residues. Per the germline V gene, CDR1 is SNHLY and CDR2 is FYNNEI. CDR3 loop: CASKPDAGGPHNEQFF. The CDR3, as DNA: TGTGCCAGCAAACCTGACGCGGGGGGCCCCCACAATGAGCAGTTCTTC.

V usage is TRBV5-1 and J usage is TRBJ2-2; D remains unclear. Trimming removed 5 bases at V and 5 bases at J, with 16 bases between. This CDR3 has 15 amino acids. Germline V lookup: CDR1 SGHRS, CDR2 YFSETQ. DNA of the CDR3: TGCGCCAGCAGTCTCGACAACCCCCAAACCGGGGAGCTGTTTTTT. Translating gives CASSLDNPQTGELFF.

This chain connects TRBV29-1 to TRBJ2-7; maybe TRBD2 (5 bases). Germline lookup yields CDR1 SQVTM and CDR2 ANQGSEA. The CDR3 runs to 11 residues. V was pared by 7 bases and J by 5 bases, with 12 bases between. CDR3 coding DNA: TGCAGCGCCAAAGCGGTCGACGAGCAGTACTTC. The encoded protein is CSAKAVDEQYF.

This clone was detected only a few times. Here the CDR3 DNA reads TGTGCCAGCAGTGGTAGCGAAGGGTGGAATGAGCAGTTCTTC. It yields the protein CASSGSEGWNEQFF. V is TRBV25-1 and J is TRBJ2-1, with a possible D match to TRBD2 (5 bases). The germline V gene encodes CDR1 MGHDK and CDR2 SYGVNS. CDR3 size: 14 residues. Trimming shortened V by 4 bases and J by 7 bases, and 14 bases separated the two germline ends.

The rearrangement links TRBV2 to TRBJ2-7, with a weak D call TRBD2 (5 bases). The CDR3 length is 12 residues. Germline values: CDR1 SNHLY, CDR2 FYNNEI. V shed 6 bases and J shed 5 bases, with 11 bases lying between them. The CDR3 DNA sequence: TGTGCCAGCAGACTAGGACTCGACGAGCAGTACTTC. It translates to CASRLGLDEQYF.

This clone was recorded a few times. The chain links TRBV7-9 to TRBJ2-1, with D tentatively TRBD2 (6 bases). Germline-derived CDR1 and CDR2 are SEHNR and FQNEAQ (reference sequence). V was cut by 6 bases and J by 4 bases, with 16 bases left in between. This CDR3 is 15 amino acids long. The CDR3 nucleotides are TGTGCCAGCAGAGCGCGGGGACTTGAATACAATGAGCAGTTCTTC. Translated, it gives CASRARGLEYNEQFF.

The chain uses TRBV7-6 and TRBJ2-2, with 8 bases lining up with TRBD1. Trimming took 2 bases from V and 5 from J; bases not matched to a gene: 4. There are 15 residues in the CDR3. CDR1 and CDR2 from the germline V gene are SGHVS and FNYEAQ. The chain's CDR3 is CASSLRQGRTGELFF. The CDR3 nucleotides read TGTGCCAGCAGCTTAAGACAGGGGCGTACCGGGGAGCTGTTTTTT.

This clone was seen only a few times. The rearrangement links TRBV6-1 to TRBJ2-5, with a weak D call TRBD1 (6 bases). The closer fit of TRBJ2-7 to the DNA end suggests the J call may be wrong. The germline CDR1 and CDR2 sequences are MNHNS and SASEGT. The CDR3 covers 12 residues. This CDR3 reads CASKQGTYEQYF. CDR3 DNA: TGTGCCAGCAAACAGGGCACCTACGAGCAGTACTTC.

Only a few counts were recorded for this clone. The genes are TRBV5-6 and TRBJ1-6, with TRBD1 matching over 9 bases. The ends lost 4 bases at V and 5 bases at J; junction bases unmatched: 7. Germline assignment: CDR1 SGHDT and CDR2 YYEEEE. CDR3 length: 16 amino acids. As DNA, the CDR3 is TGTGCCAGCAGCGGAACGACAGGGGGTCATAATTCACCCCTCCACTTT. It encodes CASSGTTGGHNSPLHF.

This clone was counted only a few times. The rearrangement links TRBV25-1 to TRBJ1-2, with 8 bases lining up with TRBD1. Trimming took 3 bases from V and 3 from J; bases not matched to a gene: 3. This CDR3 is built from 14 residues. Looked up from germline, CDR1 is MGHDK and CDR2 is SYGVNS. CDR3 bases: TGTGCCAGCAGTGAGCTGGGACAGGACTATGGCTACACCTTC. This gives the protein CASSELGQDYGYTF.

The genes are TRBV5-4 and TRBJ1-1; 8 nucleotides align to TRBD1. The CDR3 is 17 amino acids. Germline V gene data show CDR1 as SGHNT and CDR2 as YYREEE (reference sequence). Trimming at V came to 0 bases and at J to 4 bases, leaving 11 bases not matched to a gene. CDR3 in amino acids: CASSLEGSVRGPTEAFF. The CDR3 bases are TGTGCCAGCAGCTTGGAAGGTTCTGTCAGGGGGCCCACTGAAGCTTTCTTT.

There are a few counts of this clone. The chain links TRBV6-5 to TRBJ1-1; possibly TRBD1 for D (6 bases). The CDR3 is made up of 15 amino acids. Germline CDR1 is MNHEY and CDR2 is SVGAGI. V was cut by 2 bases and J by 1 base, with 11 bases left in between. The CDR3 spells CASSYLTGPNTEAFF. The CDR3 DNA reads as TGTGCCAGCAGTTACCTCACAGGGCCGAACACTGAAGCTTTCTTT.

The chain combines TRBV28 with TRBJ2-5; TRBD1 aligns across 9 bases. The CDR3 consists of 16 residues. Per germline, CDR1 MDHEN and CDR2 SYDVKM. V trimming: 3 bases; J trimming: 5 bases; junction bases outside the gene matches: 10. DNA for the CDR3: TGTGCCAGCAGTTTGATAGGGACAGGGCTGGGGGAGACCCAGTACTTC. Translated: CASSLIGTGLGETQYF.

This clone was counted only a few times. The chain employs TRBV6-5 and TRBJ2-3, with unresolved D. CDR1 is MNHEY and CDR2 is SVGAGI in the germline V gene. The CDR3 extends over 12 amino acids. V was pared by 5 bases and J by 3 bases, with 6 bases between. Here the CDR3 reads CASSAGTDTQYF. DNA of the CDR3: TGTGCCAGCAGTGCAGGAACAGATACGCAGTATTTT.

This clone was counted between two and nine times. This sequence joins TRBV19 and TRBJ1-2; tentatively, D is TRBD1 (6 bases). Germline V lookup: CDR1 LNHDA, CDR2 SQIVND (reference sequence). The CDR3 runs to 13 residues. V dropped 3 bases and J dropped 8 bases, with 13 bases sitting between them. The CDR3 region is CASSIYRGAGYTF. CDR3 nucleotide sequence: TGTGCCAGTAGTATTTACCGGGGGGCAGGCTACACCTTC. Filled out from reference TRBV19 and TRBJ1-2, the complete variable domain reads DGGITQSPKYLFRKEGQNVTLSCEQNLNHDAMYWYRQDPGQGLRLIYYSQIVNDFQKGDIAEGYSVSREKKESFPLTVTSAQKNPTAFYLCASSIYRGAGYTFGSGTRLTVV.

The CDR3 DNA follows: TGTGCCATCAGTATAAACTCACAGGGGGGTGGGTACAATGAGCAGTTCTTC. Protein: CAISINSQGGGYNEQFF. The chain employs TRBV10-3 and TRBJ2-1, with 8 bases identical to TRBD1. CDR1 and CDR2 from the germline V gene are ENHRY and SYGVKD. The CDR3 runs to 17 residues. Unmatched junction bases numbered 13, after V lost 5 bases and J lost 4 bases.